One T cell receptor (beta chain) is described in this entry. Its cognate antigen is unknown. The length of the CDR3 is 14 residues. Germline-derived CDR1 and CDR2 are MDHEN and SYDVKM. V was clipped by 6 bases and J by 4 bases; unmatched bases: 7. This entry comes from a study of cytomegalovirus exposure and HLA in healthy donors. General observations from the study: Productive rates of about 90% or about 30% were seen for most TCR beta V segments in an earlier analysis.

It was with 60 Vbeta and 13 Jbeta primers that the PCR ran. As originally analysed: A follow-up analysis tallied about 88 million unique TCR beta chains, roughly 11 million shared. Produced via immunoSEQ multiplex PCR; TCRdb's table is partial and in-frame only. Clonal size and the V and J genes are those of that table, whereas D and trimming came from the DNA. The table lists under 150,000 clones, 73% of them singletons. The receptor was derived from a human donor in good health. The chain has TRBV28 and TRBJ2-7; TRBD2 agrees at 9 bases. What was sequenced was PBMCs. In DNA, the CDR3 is TGTGCCAGCAGCTCGATAGCGGGAGAGTACGAGCAGTACTTC. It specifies CASSSIAGEYEQYF.